A selection of T cell receptor beta chains follows, all from one sample in a study of OX40 agonist ivuxolimab in advanced cancers. The data were produced by immunoSEQ multiplex PCR, yet TCRdb's version contains in-frame clones alone and is incomplete. The sample includes under 85,000 clones, nearly 95% of them seen just once. This specimen was CD4+ or CD8+ T cells sorted from blood, taken in a trial of the OX40 agonist ivuxolimab. These receptor sequences come from an adult with an advanced solid tumor such as melanoma, head and neck, liver or kidney cancer. Each CDR3 is given with its conserved first and last residue. Each record gives: D gene, clone size, J gene, V gene, CDR3 DNA, CDR3 protein. D genes are given only for firm matches. Clone sizes are given selectively: once, few, many, or a class where the clone is expanded.

d_gene: NA; abundance: NA; j_gene: TRBJ2-3; v_gene: TRBV25-1; CDR3nt: TGTGCCAGCAGTGAATACCTACCGCCAGATACGCAGTATTTT; CDR3aa: CASSEYLPPDTQYF
d_gene: TRBD1; abundance: NA; j_gene: TRBJ2-7; v_gene: TRBV19; CDR3nt: TGTGCCAGTAGTGTGGGGACAGGGGGTCTCGGCAATGAGCAGTACTTC; CDR3aa: CASSVGTGGLGNEQYF
d_gene: NA; abundance: NA; j_gene: TRBJ2-1; v_gene: TRBV4-3; CDR3nt: TGCGCCAGCAGTCACAGGGTCTCTAGCTCCTACAATGAGCAGTTCTTC; CDR3aa: CASSHRVSSSYNEQFF
d_gene: NA; abundance: NA; j_gene: TRBJ1-2; v_gene: TRBV27; CDR3nt: TGTGCCAGCAGTTACAGAGGCAGGGGAAACTATGGCTACACCTTC; CDR3aa: CASSYRGRGNYGYTF
d_gene: TRBD2; abundance: NA; j_gene: TRBJ2-7; v_gene: TRBV5-4; CDR3nt: TGTGCCAGCACCAAAGCGGGGGGATTCAGAGGGCCCTTCGTCGAGCAGTACTTC; CDR3aa: CASTKAGGFRGPFVEQYF
d_gene: NA; abundance: once; j_gene: TRBJ1-4; v_gene: TRBV6-5; CDR3nt: TGTGCCAGCAGTTACTGGGAGAGGGGTGTTGAAAAACTGTTTTTT; CDR3aa: CASSYWERGVEKLFF
d_gene: NA; abundance: NA; j_gene: TRBJ2-1; v_gene: TRBV6-6; CDR3nt: TGTGCCAGCAGTTACGCGCCTTCTTCCAATGAGCAGTTCTTC; CDR3aa: CASSYAPSSNEQFF
d_gene: NA; abundance: NA; j_gene: TRBJ2-2; v_gene: TRBV2; CDR3nt: TGTGCCAGCACCTGGAGGGGACAAGGGGTCTTGAACACCGGGGAGCTGTTTTTT; CDR3aa: CASTWRGQGVLNTGELFF
d_gene: TRBD2; abundance: NA; j_gene: TRBJ2-7; v_gene: TRBV4-2; CDR3nt: TGTGCCAGCAGCCGACCGGGACTAGACTTGGATGAGCAGTACTTC; CDR3aa: CASSRPGLDLDEQYF
d_gene: TRBD1; abundance: NA; j_gene: TRBJ2-7; v_gene: TRBV7-6; CDR3nt: TGTGCCGGCAGCGGCGACAGGGGTTTGGGCGAGCAGTACTTC; CDR3aa: CAGSGDRGLGEQYF
d_gene: NA; abundance: NA; j_gene: TRBJ2-5; v_gene: TRBV28; CDR3nt: TGTGCCAGCAGACGGACCGGGGACTTAGGCCAAGAGACCCAGTACTTC; CDR3aa: CASRRTGDLGQETQYF
d_gene: NA; abundance: NA; j_gene: TRBJ2-1; v_gene: TRBV9; CDR3nt: TGTGCCAGCAGCGCAGAACAGGGGGAGGGTTGGAATGAGCAGTTCTTC; CDR3aa: CASSAEQGEGWNEQFF
d_gene: NA; abundance: NA; j_gene: TRBJ2-6; v_gene: TRBV10-2; CDR3nt: TGCGCCAGCAGTGGCGGGTCTGGGGCCAACGTCCTGACTTTC; CDR3aa: CASSGGSGANVLTF
d_gene: NA; abundance: NA; j_gene: TRBJ2-1; v_gene: TRBV10-3; CDR3nt: TGTGCCATCAGTGGGGATCAGGCCTACAATGAGCAGTTCTTC; CDR3aa: CAISGDQAYNEQFF
d_gene: NA; abundance: NA; j_gene: TRBJ1-3; v_gene: TRBV9; CDR3nt: TGTGCCAGCAGCGTATGGGGGGACGCCCGGAACACCATATATTTT; CDR3aa: CASSVWGDARNTIYF
d_gene: NA; abundance: NA; j_gene: TRBJ2-7; v_gene: TRBV4-3; CDR3nt: TGCGCCAGCAGCCCGGCCGGGCAGGGAGGCTACGAGCAGTACTTC; CDR3aa: CASSPAGQGGYEQYF
d_gene: TRBD1; abundance: NA; j_gene: TRBJ2-7; v_gene: TRBV5-1; CDR3nt: TGCGCCAGCACCCGATCGACAGGGGCCAGCGACGAGCAGTACTTC; CDR3aa: CASTRSTGASDEQYF
d_gene: NA; abundance: NA; j_gene: TRBJ2-7; v_gene: TRBV4-2; CDR3nt: TGTGCCAGCAGCCCCGAGAGGCCGGTCGAGCAGTACTTC; CDR3aa: CASSPERPVEQYF
d_gene: NA; abundance: NA; j_gene: TRBJ1-2; v_gene: TRBV9; CDR3nt: TGTGCCAGCAGCGTAGAGGCGGCCGCCCTAAACTATGGCTACACCTTC; CDR3aa: CASSVEAAALNYGYTF
d_gene: NA; abundance: NA; j_gene: TRBJ2-1; v_gene: TRBV7-3; CDR3nt: TGTGCCAGCAGCTCACGGACCAGCTACAATGAGCAGTTCTTC; CDR3aa: CASSSRTSYNEQFF
d_gene: NA; abundance: once; j_gene: TRBJ1-2; v_gene: TRBV9; CDR3nt: TGTGCCAGCAGCTCCTCGCCCGACCGGGGGCATAACTATGGCTACACCTTC; CDR3aa: CASSSSPDRGHNYGYTF
d_gene: NA; abundance: NA; j_gene: TRBJ1-2; v_gene: TRBV7-2; CDR3nt: TGTGCCAGCAGCCCGGGGGGGGGCCGGTATGGCTACACCTTC; CDR3aa: CASSPGGGRYGYTF
d_gene: NA; abundance: NA; j_gene: TRBJ1-2; v_gene: TRBV7-2; CDR3nt: TGTGCCAGCAGCTTAGCCAGGGCAGGTCATGGCTACACCTTC; CDR3aa: CASSLARAGHGYTF
d_gene: TRBD1; abundance: NA; j_gene: TRBJ1-1; v_gene: TRBV19; CDR3nt: TGTGCCAGTATGAAGGGGACAGGGGGAGGCACTGAAGCTTTCTTT; CDR3aa: CASMKGTGGGTEAFF
d_gene: NA; abundance: NA; j_gene: TRBJ1-2; v_gene: TRBV6-5; CDR3nt: TGTGCCAGCAGTTACTCGAGTTCTGGGGGTCCACATGGCTACACCTTC; CDR3aa: CASSYSSSGGPHGYTF
d_gene: NA; abundance: few; j_gene: TRBJ1-2; v_gene: TRBV29-1; CDR3nt: TGCAGCGTTGTGGCCCCTCCGACGGGCTACACCTTC; CDR3aa: CSVVAPPTGYTF
d_gene: NA; abundance: once; j_gene: TRBJ1-6; v_gene: TRBV9; CDR3nt: TGTGCCAGCAGCGTAGTAGGGGAGAATTCACCCCTCCACTTT; CDR3aa: CASSVVGENSPLHF
d_gene: NA; abundance: NA; j_gene: TRBJ2-2; v_gene: TRBV4-3; CDR3nt: TGCGCCAGCGAAGGTGGCGGGGAGCTGTTTTTT; CDR3aa: CASEGGGELFF
d_gene: TRBD1; abundance: NA; j_gene: TRBJ2-2; v_gene: TRBV25-1; CDR3nt: TGTGCCAGCAGTGAATTGACAGGGGGCACCGGGGAGCTGTTTTTT; CDR3aa: CASSELTGGTGELFF
d_gene: TRBD2; abundance: NA; j_gene: TRBJ2-5; v_gene: TRBV5-6; CDR3nt: TGTGCCAGCAGCCCTGATCCGGGGAGCGGGAGAGAGACCCAGTACTTC; CDR3aa: CASSPDPGSGRETQYF
d_gene: NA; abundance: NA; j_gene: TRBJ1-1; v_gene: TRBV9; CDR3nt: TGTGCCAGCAGCGTAAGGGTAGGAGGAGGTGAAGCTTTCTTT; CDR3aa: CASSVRVGGGEAFF
d_gene: NA; abundance: NA; j_gene: TRBJ2-3; v_gene: TRBV5-8; CDR3nt: TGTGCCAGCAGCTTGAACCCCGTCAGGGTGACAGATACGCAGTATTTT; CDR3aa: CASSLNPVRVTDTQYF
d_gene: NA; abundance: NA; j_gene: TRBJ2-2; v_gene: TRBV7-7; CDR3nt: TGTGCTAGCAGCTTAAGCGTCGGCACCGGGGAGCTGTTTTTT; CDR3aa: CASSLSVGTGELFF
d_gene: NA; abundance: NA; j_gene: TRBJ2-7; v_gene: TRBV7-9; CDR3nt: TGTGCCAGCAGCGGATCACCCGACGAGCAGTACTTC; CDR3aa: CASSGSPDEQYF
d_gene: NA; abundance: NA; j_gene: TRBJ2-7; v_gene: TRBV5-6; CDR3nt: TGTGCCAGCAGCTTGACCAGAACCTACGAGCAGTACTTC; CDR3aa: CASSLTRTYEQYF
d_gene: NA; abundance: NA; j_gene: TRBJ2-6; v_gene: TRBV27; CDR3nt: TGTGCCAGCAGTCTCGGGGCAGGGTCCCACGTCCTGACTTTC; CDR3aa: CASSLGAGSHVLTF
d_gene: NA; abundance: NA; j_gene: TRBJ2-7; v_gene: TRBV10-1; CDR3nt: TGCGCCAGCAGTGAGTGGCCGGGATCCTACGAGCAGTACTTC; CDR3aa: CASSEWPGSYEQYF
d_gene: TRBD2; abundance: NA; j_gene: TRBJ2-1; v_gene: TRBV10-3; CDR3nt: TGTGCCACCGGACTAGCGGGAGGGCCGGGGAATGAGCAGTTCTTC; CDR3aa: CATGLAGGPGNEQFF
d_gene: TRBD1; abundance: NA; j_gene: TRBJ1-5; v_gene: TRBV27; CDR3nt: TGTGCCAGCAGAGCCACAGGGGGCAGGAGCAATCAGCCCCAGCATTTT; CDR3aa: CASRATGGRSNQPQHF
d_gene: NA; abundance: NA; j_gene: TRBJ1-2; v_gene: TRBV9; CDR3nt: TGTGCCAGCAGCGTAGGCGGCGGTAACTATGGCTACACCTTC; CDR3aa: CASSVGGGNYGYTF
d_gene: NA; abundance: few; j_gene: TRBJ2-2; v_gene: TRBV6-4; CDR3nt: TGTGCCAGCAGTGACTCGCAGGGGACCGGGGAGCTGTTTTTT; CDR3aa: CASSDSQGTGELFF
d_gene: TRBD1; abundance: once; j_gene: TRBJ1-1; v_gene: TRBV4-1; CDR3nt: TGCGCCAGCGCCAGGGGGGGGACTGAAGCTTTCTTT; CDR3aa: CASARGGTEAFF
d_gene: NA; abundance: NA; j_gene: TRBJ2-1; v_gene: TRBV4-1; CDR3nt: TGCGCCAGCAGCCAGAGGGAGTACAATGAGCAGTTCTTC; CDR3aa: CASSQREYNEQFF
d_gene: NA; abundance: once; j_gene: TRBJ1-4; v_gene: TRBV7-2; CDR3nt: TGTGCCAGCAGCTTAAGCGGCAGAACAGCAACTAATGAAAAACTGTTTTTT; CDR3aa: CASSLSGRTATNEKLFF
d_gene: NA; abundance: NA; j_gene: TRBJ2-7; v_gene: TRBV7-7; CDR3nt: TGTGCCAGCAGCTTAGACCTGGGGGACTACGAGCAGTACTTC; CDR3aa: CASSLDLGDYEQYF
d_gene: TRBD2; abundance: NA; j_gene: TRBJ2-5; v_gene: TRBV5-1; CDR3nt: TGCGCCAGCAGCTCGGGGACTAGTAGCATGGAGACCCAGTACTTC; CDR3aa: CASSSGTSSMETQYF
d_gene: NA; abundance: NA; j_gene: TRBJ2-2; v_gene: TRBV7-9; CDR3nt: TGTGCCAGCAGCCCCCGTTCCGGGGGCAACACCGGGGAGCTGTTTTTT; CDR3aa: CASSPRSGGNTGELFF
d_gene: TRBD2; abundance: NA; j_gene: TRBJ2-7; v_gene: TRBV29-1; CDR3nt: TGCAGCGTTGCTGCTAGCGGGGGTAGTTACGAGCAGTACTTC; CDR3aa: CSVAASGGSYEQYF
d_gene: NA; abundance: NA; j_gene: TRBJ2-4; v_gene: TRBV28; CDR3nt: TGTGCCAGCAGTTTACGGATAGCCAAAAACATTCAGTACTTC; CDR3aa: CASSLRIAKNIQYF
d_gene: TRBD1; abundance: NA; j_gene: TRBJ1-5; v_gene: TRBV5-6; CDR3nt: TGTGCCAGCAGCTTGACAGGGGCTAGGCAGCCCCAGCATTTT; CDR3aa: CASSLTGARQPQHF